This T cell receptor beta chain stems from a study of control samples from healthy donors and cancer patients. The method was immunoSEQ multiplex PCR; TCRdb's version includes in-frame clones alone and lacks a portion of them. The sample includes 100,000 to 150,000 clones, 70% to 90% of them seen just once. This clone has only a few counts. At the DNA level, this CDR3 is encoded by other sequences in the same sample as well. The receptor's source is a man in his forties or fifties in good health. Sequences were obtained from blood.

The CDR3 coding sequence is TGTGCCAGCAGTTACTCCGGGACAGGTGGCGAAAAACTGTTTTTT. This translates into CASSYSGTGGEKLFF. The V gene is TRBV6-5, the J gene TRBJ1-4, with 8 bases fitting TRBD1. V dropped 0 bases and J dropped 8; count of bases not matched to a gene: 5. Per the germline V gene, CDR1 is MNHEY and CDR2 is SVGAGI. The CDR3 loop spans 15 amino acids.